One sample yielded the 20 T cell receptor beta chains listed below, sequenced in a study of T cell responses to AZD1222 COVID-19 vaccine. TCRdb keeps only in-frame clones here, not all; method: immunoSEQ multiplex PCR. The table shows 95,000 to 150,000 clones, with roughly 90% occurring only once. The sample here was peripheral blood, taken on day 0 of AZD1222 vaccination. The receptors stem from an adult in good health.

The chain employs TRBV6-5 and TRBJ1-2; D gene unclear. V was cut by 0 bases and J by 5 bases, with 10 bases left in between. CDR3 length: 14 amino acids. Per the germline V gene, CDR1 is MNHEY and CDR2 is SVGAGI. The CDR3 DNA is TGTGCCAGCAGTTACTCGAAGGGAGGGTATGGCTACACCTTC. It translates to CASSYSKGGYGYTF.

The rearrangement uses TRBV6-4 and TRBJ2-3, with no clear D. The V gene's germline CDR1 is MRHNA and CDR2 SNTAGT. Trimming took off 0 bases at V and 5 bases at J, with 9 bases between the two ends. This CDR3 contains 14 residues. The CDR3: CASSDSPGIDTQYF. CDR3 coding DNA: TGTGCCAGCAGTGACTCCCCTGGTATAGATACGCAGTATTTT.

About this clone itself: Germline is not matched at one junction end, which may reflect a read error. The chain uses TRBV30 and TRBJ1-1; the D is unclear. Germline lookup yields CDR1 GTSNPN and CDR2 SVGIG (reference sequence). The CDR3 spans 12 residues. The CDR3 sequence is CARRTANTEAFF. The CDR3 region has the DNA TGTGCCAGGAGGACGGCGAACACTGAAGCTTTCTTT.

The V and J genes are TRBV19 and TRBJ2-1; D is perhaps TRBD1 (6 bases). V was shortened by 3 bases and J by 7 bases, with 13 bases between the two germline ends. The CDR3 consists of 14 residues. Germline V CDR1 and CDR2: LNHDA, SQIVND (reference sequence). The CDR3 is CASSMGHFRNEQFF. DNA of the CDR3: TGTGCCAGTAGTATGGGACACTTCAGGAATGAGCAGTTCTTC. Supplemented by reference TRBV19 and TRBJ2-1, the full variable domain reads DGGITQSPKYLFRKEGQNVTLSCEQNLNHDAMYWYRQDPGQGLRLIYYSQIVNDFQKGDIAEGYSVSREKKESFPLTVTSAQKNPTAFYLCASSMGHFRNEQFFGPGTRLTVL.

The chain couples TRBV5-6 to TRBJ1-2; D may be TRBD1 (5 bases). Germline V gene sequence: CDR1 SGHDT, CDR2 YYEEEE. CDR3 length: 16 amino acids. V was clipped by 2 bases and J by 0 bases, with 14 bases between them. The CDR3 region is CASSFNGGTTNYGYTF. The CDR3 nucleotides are TGTGCCAGCAGCTTTAATGGCGGGACCACTAACTATGGCTACACCTTC.

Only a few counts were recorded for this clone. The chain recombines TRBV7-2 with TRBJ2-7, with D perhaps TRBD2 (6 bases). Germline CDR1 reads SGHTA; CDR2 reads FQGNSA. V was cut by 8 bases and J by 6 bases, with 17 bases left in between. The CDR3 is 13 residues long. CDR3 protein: CASAIGTLVEQYF. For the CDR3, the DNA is TGTGCCAGCGCGATCGGGACTCTCGTCGAGCAGTACTTC.

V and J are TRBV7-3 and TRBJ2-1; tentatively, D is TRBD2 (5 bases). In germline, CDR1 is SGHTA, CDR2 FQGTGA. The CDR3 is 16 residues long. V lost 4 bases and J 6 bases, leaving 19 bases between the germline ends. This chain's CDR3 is CASSSNAGLQSNEQFF. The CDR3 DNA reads TGTGCCAGCAGCTCAAACGCCGGACTCCAATCCAATGAGCAGTTCTTC. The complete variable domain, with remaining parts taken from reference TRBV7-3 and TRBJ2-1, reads GAGVSQTPSNKVTEKGKYVELRCDPISGHTALYWYRQSLGQGPEFLIYFQGTGAADDSGLPNDRFFAVRPEGSVSTLKIQRTERGDSAVYLCASSSNAGLQSNEQFFGPGTRLTVL.

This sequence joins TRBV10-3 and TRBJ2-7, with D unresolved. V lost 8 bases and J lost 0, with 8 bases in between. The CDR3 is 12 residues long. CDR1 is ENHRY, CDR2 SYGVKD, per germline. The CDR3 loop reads CAIGGISYEQYF. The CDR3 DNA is TGTGCCATCGGCGGCATCTCCTACGAGCAGTACTTC.

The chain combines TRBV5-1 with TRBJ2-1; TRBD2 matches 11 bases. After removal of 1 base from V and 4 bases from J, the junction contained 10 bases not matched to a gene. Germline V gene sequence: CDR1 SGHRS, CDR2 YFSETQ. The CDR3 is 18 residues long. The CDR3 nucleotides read TGCGCCAGCAGCTTGACACCGGGACTAGCGGTTTCTTACAATGAGCAGTTCTTC. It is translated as CASSLTPGLAVSYNEQFF.

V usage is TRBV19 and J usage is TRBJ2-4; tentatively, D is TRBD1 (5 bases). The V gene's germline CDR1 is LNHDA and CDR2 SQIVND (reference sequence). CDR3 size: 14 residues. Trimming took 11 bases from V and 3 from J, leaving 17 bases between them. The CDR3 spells CAGPAGSGKNIQYF. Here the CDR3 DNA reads TGTGCCGGCCCTGCAGGGTCAGGCAAAAACATTCAGTACTTC.

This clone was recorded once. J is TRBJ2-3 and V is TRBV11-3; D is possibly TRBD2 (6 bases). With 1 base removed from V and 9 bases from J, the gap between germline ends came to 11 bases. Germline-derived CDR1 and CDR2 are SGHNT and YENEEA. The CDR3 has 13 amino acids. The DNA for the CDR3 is TGTGCCAGCAGCTTAGTCCCGGGAGACACGCAGTATTTT. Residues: CASSLVPGDTQYF.

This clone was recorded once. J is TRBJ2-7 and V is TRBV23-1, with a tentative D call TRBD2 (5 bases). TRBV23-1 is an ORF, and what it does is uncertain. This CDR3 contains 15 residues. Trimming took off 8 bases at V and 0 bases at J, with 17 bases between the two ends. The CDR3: CASGCGRGSSYEQYF. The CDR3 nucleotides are TGCGCCAGCGGATGTGGGAGAGGGAGCTCCTACGAGCAGTACTTC.

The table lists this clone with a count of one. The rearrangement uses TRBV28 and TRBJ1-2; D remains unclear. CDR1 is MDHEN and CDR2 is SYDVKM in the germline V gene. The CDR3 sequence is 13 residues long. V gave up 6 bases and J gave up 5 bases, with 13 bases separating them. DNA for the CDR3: TGTGCCAGCAGCCCCAGAGAGGTGTATGGCTACACCTTC. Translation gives CASSPREVYGYTF.

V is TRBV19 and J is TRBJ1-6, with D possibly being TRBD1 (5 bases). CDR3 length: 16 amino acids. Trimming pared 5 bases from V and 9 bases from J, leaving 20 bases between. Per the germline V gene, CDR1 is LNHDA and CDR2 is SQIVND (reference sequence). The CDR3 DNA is TGTGCCAGTAGTGCCCGCTCGAACGGGGCGAGTTCACCCCTCCACTTT. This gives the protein CASSARSNGASSPLHF.

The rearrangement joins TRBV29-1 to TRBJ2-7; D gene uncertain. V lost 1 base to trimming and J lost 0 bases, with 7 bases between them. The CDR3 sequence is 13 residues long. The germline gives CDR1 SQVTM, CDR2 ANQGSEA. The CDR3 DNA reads TGCAGCGTTGAAGGGTCTAACTCCTACGAGCAGTACTTC. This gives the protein CSVEGSNSYEQYF.

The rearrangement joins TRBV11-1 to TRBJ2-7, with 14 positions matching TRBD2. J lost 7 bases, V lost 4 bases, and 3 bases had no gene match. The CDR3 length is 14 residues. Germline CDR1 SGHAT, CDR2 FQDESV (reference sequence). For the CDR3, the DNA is TGTGCCAGCAGCTCTGGGACTAGCGGGAGTGAGCAGTACTTC. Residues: CASSSGTSGSEQYF.

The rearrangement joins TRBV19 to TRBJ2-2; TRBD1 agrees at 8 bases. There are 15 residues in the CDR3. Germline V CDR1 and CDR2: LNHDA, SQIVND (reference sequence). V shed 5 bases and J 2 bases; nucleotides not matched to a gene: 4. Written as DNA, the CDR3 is TGTGCCAGTAGTCGGACAGGGACTAACACCGGGGAGCTGTTTTTT. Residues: CASSRTGTNTGELFF.

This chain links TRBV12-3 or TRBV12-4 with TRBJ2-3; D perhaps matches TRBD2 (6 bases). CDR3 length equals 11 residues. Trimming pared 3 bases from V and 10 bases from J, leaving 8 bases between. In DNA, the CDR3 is TGTGCCAGCAGTTTGGGGGGTGCGCAGTATTTT. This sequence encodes CASSLGGAQYF.

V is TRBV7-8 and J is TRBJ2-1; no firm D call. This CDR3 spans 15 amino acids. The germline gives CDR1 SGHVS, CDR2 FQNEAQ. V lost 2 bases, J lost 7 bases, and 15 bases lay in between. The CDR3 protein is CASSLYDSPWNEQFF. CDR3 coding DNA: TGTGCCAGCAGCTTATACGACTCCCCCTGGAATGAGCAGTTCTTC.

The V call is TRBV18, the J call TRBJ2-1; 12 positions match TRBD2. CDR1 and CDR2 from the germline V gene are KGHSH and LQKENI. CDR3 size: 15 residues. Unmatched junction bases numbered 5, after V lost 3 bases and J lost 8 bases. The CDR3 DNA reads TGTGCCAGCTCACCGCAACTAGCGGGAGGCGATGAGCAGTTCTTC. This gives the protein CASSPQLAGGDEQFF.